The T cell receptor beta chain described here comes from a study of beta chain features in type 1 diabetes. Findings and limits, study-wide: Shortening that was moderate but significant affected the TCRB CDR3s of Type 1 diabetes patients in all four CD4+ subsets. cDNA-based reads could over-represent cells with high TCR expression.

The CDR3 covers 11 residues. Germline V lookup: CDR1 GTSNPN, CDR2 SVGIG (reference sequence). Trimming removed 0 bases from V and 7 bases from J, with 6 bases in between. Expressed TCRB transcripts were sequenced because the entire RNA isolate underwent reverse transcription. Regulatory, naive and central memory T cell samples averaged roughly 4 million reads. The assay was immunoSEQ multiplex PCR, and TCRdb's table has in-frame clones only and misses some. The sample shows roughly 260,000 clones, approximately 11% of them seen only once. Each donor gave one heparinised blood draw averaging about 120 mL. Note on this clone: Its antigen is unknown.

The source of this sequence is a man aged 25-45 years with type 1 diabetes. The sample taken for sequencing was naive CD4+ T cells from blood. The chain employs TRBV30 and TRBJ1-1; D gene uncertain. CDR3 sequence (DNA): TGTGCCTGGAGTGTTCAGTATGAAGCTTTCTTT. Protein product: CAWSVQYEAFF.